The 20 T cell receptor beta chains reported below all come from one sample, sequenced in a study of shared clonotypes between healthy human individuals. TCRdb's table, derived via immunoSEQ multiplex PCR, lists solely in-frame clones and lacks some. This sample yields over 2 million clones, of which 92% are seen a single time; 0.3% to 0.4% belongs to the top ten. Sample: naive CD4+ T cells from PBMCs. Subset: CD45RA+ positively selected. The receptor set was obtained from a young man in good health. Some clones in this sample may be carry-over from other donors' samples.

This chain connects TRBV28 to TRBJ1-5; TRBD1 might be the D (6 bases). Trimming took off 10 bases at V and 5 bases at J, with 15 bases between the two ends. Germline V gene sequence: CDR1 MDHEN, CDR2 SYDVKM. The CDR3 contains 13 residues. CDR3 nucleotide sequence: TGTGCCACCTCGCGGGGGGCCCATCAGCCCCAGCATTTT. Residues: CATSRGAHQPQHF.

This chain links TRBV7-8 with TRBJ2-2; D gene unclear. Germline lookup yields CDR1 SGHVS and CDR2 FQNEAQ. The CDR3 length is 15 residues. V was shortened by 0 bases and J by 0 bases, with 5 bases between the two germline ends. CDR3 coding DNA: TGTGCCAGCAGCTTAGCGGCCACGAACACCGGGGAGCTGTTTTTT. It specifies CASSLAATNTGELFF.

This chain uses TRBV9 with TRBJ2-1; 8 bases fit TRBD2. CDR1 is SGDLS, CDR2 YYNGEE, per germline. The CDR3 length is 16 residues. V trimming: 4 bases; J trimming: 5 bases; junction bases outside the gene matches: 11. The CDR3 loop reads CASSPNLGLGNNEQFF. DNA of the CDR3: TGTGCCAGCAGCCCAAACTTGGGACTAGGCAACAATGAGCAGTTCTTC.

J is TRBJ2-7 and V is TRBV7-9, with D possibly matching TRBD1 (6 bases). This CDR3 comprises 17 residues. Germline V gene data show CDR1 as SEHNR and CDR2 as FQNEAQ (reference sequence). V lost 4 bases to trimming and J lost 0 bases, with 19 bases between them. CDR3: CASSSLRGAGVSYEQYF. CDR3 sequence (DNA): TGTGCCAGCAGCTCGCTCCGAGGGGCAGGGGTCTCCTACGAGCAGTACTTC.

The V gene is TRBV18, the J gene TRBJ2-3; D gene uncertain. Per the germline V gene, CDR1 is KGHSH and CDR2 is LQKENI. CDR3 length: 13 residues. The V gene lost 10 bases and the J gene lost 2 bases, with 13 bases spanning the gap. CDR3 DNA: TGTGCCACCGGTAGGAGTACCACAGATACGCAGTATTTT. It is translated as CATGRSTTDTQYF.

The rearrangement uses TRBV7-6 and TRBJ2-1; D may be TRBD2 (5 bases). The V gene's germline CDR1 is SGHVS and CDR2 FNYEAQ. The CDR3 is made up of 13 amino acids. V was trimmed by 0 bases and J by 9 bases, leaving 9 bases between them. CDR3 protein: CASSLAEGVEQFF. The CDR3 DNA follows: TGTGCCAGCAGCTTAGCCGAGGGTGTTGAGCAGTTCTTC. The full variable domain, in which reference TRBV7-6 and TRBJ2-1 provide the parts outside the CDR3, is GAGVSQSPRYKVTKRGQDVALRCDPISGHVSLYWYRQALGQGPEFLTYFNYEAQQDKSGLPNDRFSAERPEGSISTLTIQRTEQRDSAMYRCASSLAEGVEQFFGPGTRLTVL.

This chain joins TRBV28 and TRBJ2-1; 7 bases are a match to TRBD1. V was pared by 3 bases and J by 4 bases, with 6 bases of the junction left unmatched. CDR3 length: 15 amino acids. Germline values: CDR1 MDHEN, CDR2 SYDVKM. The CDR3 DNA follows: TGTGCCAGCAGTTTGACAGGGAACTATTACAATGAGCAGTTCTTC. Encoded protein: CASSLTGNYYNEQFF.

This clone was picked up one time. The gene calls are TRBV21-1 and TRBJ2-1; the table calls TRBD1, which could not be checked here. TRBV21-1 corresponds to a pseudogene. CDR3 length equals 15 residues. CDR3 sequence (DNA): TGTGCCAGCAGCCCCGACAGGGTAACGTACAATGAGCAGTTCTTC. Its protein is CASSPDRVTYNEQFF.

The chain's CDR3 is CASSFLSARDEQYF. CDR3 bases: TGTGCCAGCAGCTTCCTATCGGCACGGGACGAGCAGTACTTC. The V call is TRBV5-6, the J call TRBJ2-7; D is unclear. V gave up 2 bases and J gave up 5 bases, with 14 bases separating them. Germline V gene data show CDR1 as SGHDT and CDR2 as YYEEEE. This CDR3 region has 14 residues.

The gene calls are TRBV7-6 and TRBJ2-7; 9 bases match TRBD2. V lost 3 bases to trimming and J lost 3 bases; unmatched junction nucleotides: 3. The germline V gene encodes CDR1 SGHVS and CDR2 FNYEAQ. The CDR3 has 14 amino acids. The CDR3 DNA reads TGTGCCAGCAGCTTCGATAGCGGGAGCTACGAGCAGTACTTC. This encodes CASSFDSGSYEQYF. The variable domain in full, with the rest retrieved from reference TRBV7-6 and TRBJ2-7, is GAGVSQSPRYKVTKRGQDVALRCDPISGHVSLYWYRQALGQGPEFLTYFNYEAQQDKSGLPNDRFSAERPEGSISTLTIQRTEQRDSAMYRCASSFDSGSYEQYFGPGTRLTVT.

As regards this clone: The sample carries other DNA sequences with the same CDR3. V usage is TRBV7-9 and J usage is TRBJ2-5, with no clear D. Germline V gives CDR1 SEHNR, CDR2 FQNEAQ (reference sequence). This CDR3 spans 14 amino acids. V shed 1 base and J shed 5 bases, with 11 bases lying between them. The CDR3 loop is CASSLGTSGETQYF. CDR3 DNA sequence: TGTGCCAGCAGCTTAGGGACGTCCGGGGAGACCCAGTACTTC.

V gene TRBV28 combines with J gene TRBJ1-2; D is undetermined. CDR1 and CDR2 from the germline V gene are MDHEN and SYDVKM. Trimming removed 5 bases at V and 4 bases at J, with 11 bases between. This CDR3 is 13 amino acids long. The CDR3 DNA reads TGTGCCAGCAGTACAATAGGGTCCTATGGCTACACCTTC. Amino acid sequence: CASSTIGSYGYTF.

The chain carries TRBV5-1 and TRBJ2-3; 12 bases align to TRBD2. The germline V gene has CDR1 SGHRS and CDR2 YFSETQ. This CDR3 has 18 amino acids. J lost 0 bases, V lost 0 bases, and 5 bases had no gene match. CDR3 sequence: CASSLGLAGAASTDTQYF. CDR3 sequence (DNA): TGCGCCAGCAGCTTGGGACTAGCGGGGGCTGCTAGCACAGATACGCAGTATTTT.

The chain combines TRBV5-4 with TRBJ2-3, with 8 bases matching TRBD1. The CDR3 sequence is 14 residues long. The germline V gene has CDR1 SGHNT and CDR2 YYREEE (reference sequence). V gave up 4 bases and J gave up 6 bases; unmatched junction bases: 7. The CDR3: CASSRTGTDDTQYF. The CDR3 nucleotides read TGTGCCAGCAGCCGGACAGGGACCGATGATACGCAGTATTTT.

The gene calls are TRBV28 and TRBJ2-6; D possibly corresponds to TRBD2 (6 bases). Germline-derived CDR1 and CDR2 are MDHEN and SYDVKM. Trimming removed 9 bases at V and 4 bases at J, with 16 bases between. CDR3 size: 15 residues. CDR3 sequence: CASQEGTGGANVLTF. CDR3 DNA: TGTGCCAGTCAGGAGGGGACGGGCGGGGCCAACGTCCTGACTTTC.

The chain employs TRBV7-8 and TRBJ1-5, with a possible D match to TRBD1 (5 bases). Germline V gene lookup returns CDR1 SGHVS and CDR2 FQNEAQ. The CDR3 totals 14 residues. Trimming removed 5 bases at V and 7 bases at J, with 15 bases between. CDR3 bases: TGTGCCAGCAGCCTCCAGATCAGGGACCAGCCCCAGCATTTT. Amino acid sequence: CASSLQIRDQPQHF.

CDR3 sequence (DNA): TGTGCCAGTAGTACTGAATCCCTGGATTCGTGGAATGGCTACACCTTC. Residues: CASSTESLDSWNGYTF. V usage is TRBV19 and J usage is TRBJ1-2, with D hard to call. V was clipped by 4 bases and J by 6 bases, with 21 bases between them. Germline CDR1 LNHDA, CDR2 SQIVND (reference sequence). This CDR3 comprises 16 residues.

The chain has TRBV15 and TRBJ2-2, with TRBD1 as a possible D gene (6 bases). CDR1 is LNHNV, CDR2 YYDKDF, per germline (reference sequence). V was shortened by 0 bases and J by 7 bases, with 9 bases between the two germline ends. The CDR3 covers 14 residues. The CDR3 loop reads CATSRETGIGELFF. For the CDR3, the DNA is TGTGCCACCAGCAGAGAGACAGGAATCGGGGAGCTGTTTTTT. The full variable domain, completed using reference TRBV15 and TRBJ2-2, is DAMVIQNPRYQVTQFGKPVTLSCSQTLNHNVMYWYQQKSSQAPKLLFHYYDKDFNNEADTPDNFQSRRPNTSFCFLDIRSPGLGDTAMYLCATSRETGIGELFFGEGSRLTVL.

Here the CDR3 DNA reads TGTGCCAGCAGCACACGGACAGATACCACCACAGATACGCAGTATTTT. The encoded protein is CASSTRTDTTTDTQYF. J is TRBJ2-3 and V is TRBV9, with a weak D call TRBD1 (6 bases). Germline-derived CDR1 and CDR2 are SGDLS and YYNGEE. The CDR3 extends over 16 amino acids. Deletions cut 4 bases from V and 2 bases from J, with 17 bases between.

This chain uses TRBV6-1 with TRBJ2-7, with TRBD2 matching over 10 bases. J lost 5 bases, V lost 2 bases, and 9 bases had no gene match. The CDR3 spans 16 residues. Germline V gene lookup returns CDR1 MNHNS and CDR2 SASEGT. Here the CDR3 reads CASSERAGTSVNEQYF. CDR3 coding DNA: TGTGCCAGCAGTGAAAGGGCCGGGACTAGCGTGAACGAGCAGTACTTC.